This T cell receptor beta chain stems from a study of read filtering for tumor transcriptome and immune sequencing. In the study overall: Whole-transcriptome libraries were prepared after DNase treatment. Per sample, TCR-region reads ranged about 4.05 to 10.27 million by IR-seq, 85 to 1273 by RNA-seq.

Molecular barcoded adaptors covering alpha/delta and beta/gamma chains were used on around 370 ng RNA. Each CDR3 protein gets one entry after TCRdb re-called the reads with MiXCR. The repertoire includes fewer than 100,000 distinct CDR3 sequences, roughly 12% of them detected once, and more than 12% sits in the top ten. This clonotype was counted many times. In germline, CDR1 is SEHNR, CDR2 FQNEAQ (reference sequence). The CDR3 totals 14 residues. Trimming removed 5 bases at V and 3 bases at J, with 14 bases between. The chain employs TRBV7-9 and TRBJ2-7; D possibly corresponds to TRBD1 (6 bases). Sequenced material: a population of CD138-negative cells sorted from bone marrow. The source is a donor at least 40 years old with multiple myeloma. DNA for the CDR3: TGTGCCAGCAGCCAAGGGGGAAGCAGCTACGAGCAGTACTTC. It codes for CASSQGGSSYEQYF.